The clone carrying this T cell receptor beta chain came up a few times. This sample is drawn from a study of neurological immune-mediated disorders. MiXCR was run by TCRdb on the 5' RACE reads, yielding one entry per CDR3 protein. The repertoire holds 75,000 to 80,000 distinct CDR3 sequences, with about 5.5% as singletons. Specimen: PBMCs. The TCR sequence derives from a woman aged 25-40 years with multiple sclerosis.

This CDR3 is CASSLAGDAGVADTQYF. The CDR3 nucleotides are TGTGCCAGCAGCTTAGCGGGCGATGCGGGAGTGGCAGATACGCAGTATTTT. V gene TRBV7-9 combines with J gene TRBJ2-3, with 7 nucleotides matching TRBD2. V lost 0 bases, J lost 4 bases, and 10 bases stayed unmatched. This CDR3 contains 17 residues. Germline values: CDR1 SEHNR, CDR2 FQNEAQ (reference sequence).